This T cell receptor (beta chain) derives from a study of regulatory T cells in long-lasting Graves disease. Sequencing libraries for TCR beta were prepared with iRepertoire HTBI primers and Arm-PCR of CDR3 regions. TCRdb re-derived calls from the multiplex PCR reads in MiXCR, one entry per CDR3 protein. The profile shows some 400,000 distinct CDR3 sequences, more than 12% of them singletons. The CDR3 is made up of 16 amino acids. Germline CDR1 and CDR2: KGHDR and SFDVKD. V was shortened by 2 bases and J by 10 bases, with 20 bases between the two germline ends. Time point described: newly diagnosed GD, antithyroid drugs for less than 3 months. RNA extracted from PBMCs served as the sequencing template. These data also featured in a second study, about T cells in Graves' hyperthyroidism and ophthalmopathy.

This material consisted of peripheral blood mononuclear cells (PBMCs), taken at new diagnosis, from a patient treated with antithyroid drugs. This chain joins TRBV24-1 and TRBJ2-1, with a tentative D call TRBD2 (7 bases). The clonotype originates from a woman in her twenties or thirties with Graves disease. The CDR3 reads CATSDSGDYLSSEQFF. In nucleotides, the CDR3 is TGTGCCACCAGTGATTCAGGGGACTACCTTTCTAGCGAGCAGTTCTTC.